The 26 T cell receptor beta chains presented below share a single source sample, sequenced in a study of OX40 agonist ivuxolimab in advanced cancers. Sequencing was performed with immunoSEQ multiplex PCR; in TCRdb, only in-frame clones are kept and a portion is missing. The table records more than 75,000 clones, around 89% of them present only once. This sample comprised CD4+ or CD8+ T cells sorted from blood, obtained in a trial of the OX40 agonist ivuxolimab. The receptors were sampled from an adult with an advanced solid tumor such as melanoma, head and neck, liver or kidney cancer.

J is TRBJ2-5 and V is TRBV9, with TRBD2 matching 7 bases. Per germline, CDR1 SGDLS and CDR2 YYNGEE. The V gene end was trimmed by 2 bases and the J gene end by 5 bases; junction bases not matched to a gene: 12. The CDR3 consists of 16 residues. The CDR3 loop reads CASSVGVGGSSETQYF. The CDR3 coding sequence is TGTGCCAGCAGCGTTGGTGTTGGCGGGAGTAGCGAGACCCAGTACTTC.

V gene TRBV10-3 combines with J gene TRBJ1-2; D uncertain. There are 13 residues in the CDR3. V was cut by 0 bases and J by 2 bases, with 4 bases left in between. In germline, CDR1 is ENHRY, CDR2 SYGVKD. CDR3 loop: CAISESGNYGYTF. The CDR3, as DNA: TGTGCCATCAGTGAGTCGGGGAACTATGGCTACACCTTC.

This chain joins TRBV7-9 and TRBJ1-1; 7 nucleotides align to TRBD1. The ends lost 5 bases at V and 8 bases at J; junction bases unmatched: 8. Looked up from germline, CDR1 is SEHNR and CDR2 is FQNEAQ (reference sequence). The CDR3 has 13 amino acids. The CDR3 region is CASSLNRDSEAFF. The CDR3 region has the DNA TGTGCCAGCAGCCTAAACCGGGACAGCGAAGCTTTCTTT.

This chain connects TRBV5-1 to TRBJ2-7, with 11 bases aligning to TRBD2. The CDR3 is 17 amino acids. V was clipped by 5 bases and J by 6 bases; unmatched bases: 16. Germline assignment: CDR1 SGHRS and CDR2 YFSETQ. The CDR3 loop reads CASRTGTSGVGGLEQYF. Here the CDR3 DNA reads TGCGCCAGCAGAACCGGGACTAGCGGTGTAGGAGGTCTCGAGCAGTACTTC. Full variable domain (outside the CDR3, taken from reference TRBV5-1 and TRBJ2-7): KAGVTQTPRYLIKTRGQQVTLSCSPISGHRSVSWYQQTPGQGLQFLFEYFSETQRNKGNFPGRFSGRQFSNSRSEMNVSTLELGDSALYLCASRTGTSGVGGLEQYFGPGTRLTVT.

Here the CDR3 DNA reads TGTGCCAGCAGCTTGAACCCGGGAGGGAGCACAGATACGCAGTATTTT. It translates to CASSLNPGGSTDTQYF. This chain links TRBV5-5 with TRBJ2-3; the match to TRBD2 covers 8 bases. J was trimmed by 0 bases and V by 1 base; bases with no gene match: 4. This CDR3 comprises 16 residues. Germline V gene sequence: CDR1 SGHKS, CDR2 YYEKEE (reference sequence).

This clone was found a few times. This chain connects TRBV10-2 to TRBJ2-2; no clear D. From germline, CDR1 is WSHSY and CDR2 SAAADI. CDR3 size: 13 residues. The V and J ends lost 6 bases and 4 bases respectively, with 9 bases between them. The CDR3 region is CASSPRLTGELFF. DNA for the CDR3: TGCGCCAGCAGCCCCCGTCTCACCGGGGAGCTGTTTTTT.

The chain uses TRBV11-3 and TRBJ2-1; 13 nucleotides match TRBD2. The V segment lost 4 bases and the J segment 12 bases; nucleotides outside the gene matches: 9. Per the germline V gene, CDR1 is SGHNT and CDR2 is YENEEA. This CDR3 has 15 amino acids. CDR3 DNA: TGTGCCAGCAGCTCCACTAGCGGGAGGGCCGATGGGCAGTTCTTC. The encoded protein is CASSSTSGRADGQFF.

V is TRBV6-5 and J is TRBJ1-1; 7 nucleotides match TRBD1. V was clipped by 6 bases and J by 9 bases; unmatched bases: 4. Germline CDR1 is MNHEY and CDR2 is SVGAGI. The CDR3 length is 11 residues. CDR3 nucleotide sequence: TGTGCCAGCAGCACACAGGGGAAAGCTTTCTTT. Protein product: CASSTQGKAFF.

This clone was seen once. This chain connects TRBV30 to TRBJ2-2; 10 bases align to TRBD1. CDR3 size: 15 residues. Unmatched junction bases numbered 3, after V lost 0 bases and J lost 5 bases. The germline CDR1 and CDR2 sequences are GTSNPN and SVGIG (reference sequence). The CDR3 sequence: CAWSVVGQGTGELFF. DNA of the CDR3: TGTGCCTGGAGTGTTGTGGGACAGGGGACCGGGGAGCTGTTTTTT.

The V call is TRBV6-6, the J call TRBJ1-1; possibly TRBD1 for D (5 bases). The germline CDR1 and CDR2 sequences are MNHNY and SVGAGI (reference sequence). The ends were cut back, 6 bases at V and 6 bases at J, with 14 bases in the middle. The CDR3 contains 13 residues. The CDR3 is CASSRDPASEAFF. CDR3 sequence (DNA): TGTGCCAGCAGCCGGGACCCTGCATCTGAAGCTTTCTTT.

The chain is built from TRBV4-2 and TRBJ2-5; 11 bases align to TRBD2. CDR3 length: 16 amino acids. Trimming took 2 bases from V and 4 from J; bases not matched to a gene: 6. The germline CDR1 and CDR2 sequences are LGHNA and YNFKEQ. This chain's CDR3 is CASSQNLAGGPETQYF. The CDR3 nucleotides read TGTGCCAGCAGCCAAAACCTAGCGGGAGGTCCAGAGACCCAGTACTTC.

This clone was seen a handful of times. The V gene is TRBV5-1, the J gene TRBJ1-6, with 10 bases aligning to TRBD1. CDR1 and CDR2 (germline): SGHRS, YFSETQ. J was trimmed by 10 bases and V by 4 bases; bases with no gene match: 8. CDR3 length: 15 amino acids. In nucleotides, the CDR3 is TGCGCCAGCAGCCGGGCCGGGACAGGGGTATCACCCCTCCACTTT. This encodes CASSRAGTGVSPLHF.

The J gene is TRBJ2-1, the V gene TRBV9; 13 nucleotides match TRBD2. This CDR3 region has 14 residues. Trimming removed 7 bases from V and 10 bases from J; junction bases left unmatched: 8. Per germline, CDR1 SGDLS and CDR2 YYNGEE. The CDR3 DNA is TGTGCCAGCTCCGGGACTAGCGGGGCGGGGGAGCAGTTCTTC. Amino acid sequence: CASSGTSGAGEQFF.

This chain uses TRBV7-9 with TRBJ2-7; D might be TRBD1 or TRBD2, each matching 6 bases. The V gene lost 11 bases and the J gene lost 7 bases, with 18 bases spanning the gap. Germline CDR1 is SEHNR and CDR2 is FQNEAQ (reference sequence). The CDR3 has 12 amino acids. CDR3 nucleotide sequence: TGTGCCGGGAGGACCAGGGGTGATGAGCAGTACTTC. It yields the protein CAGRTRGDEQYF. Full variable domain (remainder filled in from reference TRBV7-9 and TRBJ2-7): DTGVSQNPRHKITKRGQNVTFRCDPISEHNRLYWYRQTLGQGPEFLTYFQNEAQLEKSRLLSDRFSAERPKGSFSTLEIQRTEQGDSAMYLCAGRTRGDEQYFGPGTRLTVT.

The chain combines TRBV5-5 with TRBJ2-1; D not certain. The V gene's germline CDR1 is SGHKS and CDR2 YYEKEE (reference sequence). V was clipped by 0 bases and J by 3 bases, with 10 bases between them. The CDR3 has 15 residues. CDR3 sequence reads: CASSLAALDYNEQFF. The CDR3 nucleotides are TGTGCCAGCAGCTTGGCTGCCCTGGACTACAATGAGCAGTTCTTC.

This clone is a singleton in its sample. The chain recombines TRBV16 with TRBJ1-2; TRBD1 matches at 10 bases. Germline assignment: CDR1 KGHSY and CDR2 FQNENV. Trimming took 4 bases from V and 2 from J; bases not matched to a gene: 4. The CDR3 covers 15 residues. The CDR3 sequence is CASSLRTGGNYGYTF. In DNA, the CDR3 is TGTGCCAGCAGCCTAAGGACAGGGGGGAACTATGGCTACACCTTC.

This chain connects TRBV2 to TRBJ2-7; perhaps D is TRBD1 or TRBD2 (6 bases each). V was shortened by 3 bases and J by 3 bases, with 12 bases between the two germline ends. Per germline, CDR1 SNHLY and CDR2 FYNNEI. The CDR3 sequence is 14 residues long. CDR3 loop: CASSEEGGNYEQYF. For the CDR3, the DNA is TGTGCCAGCAGTGAGGAGGGGGGTAACTACGAGCAGTACTTC.

This sequence joins TRBV11-3 and TRBJ1-5, with 8 bases aligning to TRBD1. After removal of 7 bases from V and 0 bases from J, the junction contained 20 bases not matched to a gene. The germline V gene has CDR1 SGHNT and CDR2 YENEEA. This CDR3 has 20 amino acids. The CDR3, as DNA: TGTGCCAGCACCCGGGCTGGCCTTACAGGGGGAGTAGATAGCAATCAGCCCCAGCATTTT. It is translated as CASTRAGLTGGVDSNQPQHF. Based on the CDR3 plus reference TRBV11-3 and TRBJ1-5, the full variable domain is EAGVVQSPRYKIIEKKQPVAFWCNPISGHNTLYWYLQNLGQGPELLIRYENEEAVDDSQLPKDRFSAERLKGVDSTLKIQPAELGDSAVYLCASTRAGLTGGVDSNQPQHFGDGTRLSIL.

This clone was observed a single time. The CDR3 loop is CASSRGQTSGPYEQYF. In DNA form, the CDR3 reads TGTGCCAGCAGTAGAGGGCAGACTAGCGGACCCTACGAGCAGTACTTC. The V and J genes are TRBV27 and TRBJ2-7, with 9 nucleotides matching TRBD2. CDR1 and CDR2 from the germline V gene are MNHEY and SMNVEV (reference sequence). The V and J ends lost 5 bases and 2 bases, in that order; junction bases with no gene match: 10. This CDR3 is built from 16 residues.

This sequence joins TRBV5-4 and TRBJ2-5; D possibly corresponds to TRBD2 (6 bases). The CDR3 length is 15 residues. Trimming pared 4 bases from V and 1 base from J, leaving 14 bases between. Germline assignment: CDR1 SGHNT and CDR2 YYREEE (reference sequence). The CDR3 sequence is CASSRRGGSQETQYF. The CDR3, as DNA: TGTGCCAGCAGCCGAAGGGGAGGCTCCCAAGAGACCCAGTACTTC. The variable domain in full, with the rest retrieved from reference TRBV5-4 and TRBJ2-5, is ETGVTQSPTHLIKTRGQQVTLRCSSQSGHNTVSWYQQALGQGPQFIFQYYREEENGRGNFPPRFSGLQFPNYSSELNVNALELDDSALYLCASSRRGGSQETQYFGPGTRLLVL.

The chain links TRBV2 to TRBJ1-2; possible D gene TRBD1, 5 bases. With 0 bases removed from V and 5 bases from J, the gap between germline ends came to 7 bases. CDR3 size: 13 residues. Germline assignment: CDR1 SNHLY and CDR2 FYNNEI. In DNA form, the CDR3 reads TGTGCCAGCAGTGAAGCGGGACGTTATGGCTACACCTTC. This sequence encodes CASSEAGRYGYTF.

This clone occurred a few times. This chain links TRBV18 with TRBJ1-5; no clear D gene. V was shortened by 3 bases and J by 6 bases, with 15 bases between the two germline ends. The CDR3 consists of 15 residues. Germline-derived CDR1 and CDR2 are KGHSH and LQKENI. CDR3 sequence (DNA): TGTGCCAGCTCACCGGGTCAAACTGCTAGTCAGCCCCAGCATTTT. It is translated as CASSPGQTASQPQHF. Full variable domain (missing parts from reference TRBV18 and TRBJ1-5): NAGVMQNPRHLVRRRGQEARLRCSPMKGHSHVYWYRQLPEEGLKFMVYLQKENIIDESGMPKERFSAEFPKEGPSILRIQQVVRGDSAAYFCASSPGQTASQPQHFGDGTRLSIL.

This chain links TRBV6-5 with TRBJ2-7; D ambiguous. The CDR3 covers 14 residues. V was clipped by 6 bases and J by 1 base, with 13 bases between them. Germline CDR1 is MNHEY and CDR2 is SVGAGI. CDR3 sequence (DNA): TGTGCCAGCAGGTCCCAAGCTACATCCTACGAGCAGTACTTC. Encoded protein: CASRSQATSYEQYF.

The gene calls are TRBV6-1 and TRBJ2-7, with TRBD2 identical over 15 bases. Looked up from germline, CDR1 is MNHNS and CDR2 is SASEGT. The CDR3 length is 15 residues. J lost 5 bases, V lost 4 bases, and 3 bases had no gene match. This CDR3 is CASSGGLAGGDEQYF. CDR3 nucleotides: TGTGCCAGCAGTGGTGGACTAGCGGGAGGGGACGAGCAGTACTTC.

The genes are TRBV7-2 and TRBJ1-3; 10 nucleotides align to TRBD1. The germline V gene has CDR1 SGHTA and CDR2 FQGNSA. The CDR3 consists of 15 residues. V shed 5 bases, J shed 4 bases, and the junction held 5 bases outside the gene matches. The DNA for the CDR3 is TGTGCCAGCAGCATCGACAGGGGGCCAGGAAACACCATATATTTT. Its protein product is CASSIDRGPGNTIYF.

This rearrangement joins TRBV6-1 to TRBJ2-5, with D unclear. The tail of the sequence fits TRBJ2-7 better, so the J call may be wrong. The CDR3 spans 13 residues. The germline V gene has CDR1 MNHNS and CDR2 SASEGT. This CDR3 is CASSDGQYYEQYF. The CDR3 region has the DNA TGTGCCAGCAGTGACGGGCAGTACTACGAGCAGTACTTC.